This paragraph reports one T cell receptor (beta chain). The data originate from a study of early T cells in non-severe SARS-CoV-2 infection. TCRdb ran MiXCR on the 5' RACE reads and lists one entry per CDR3 protein. In the table there are approximately 50,000 distinct CDR3 sequences, approximately 12% of which are singletons. Trimming removed 4 bases from V and 4 bases from J, with 8 bases in between. CDR3 size: 12 residues. The V gene's germline CDR1 is SQVTM and CDR2 ANQGSEA. Sample: whole blood, taken at baseline. The chain has TRBV29-1 and TRBJ1-5, with D unclear. This receptor was taken from an adult who was a healthcare worker with PCR-confirmed SARS-CoV-2 infection or an uninfected control (not recorded which). The CDR3 DNA reads as TGCAGCGTTGCACAGAAGAATCAGCCCCAGCATTTT. Protein sequence: CSVAQKNQPQHF.